The clone carrying this T cell receptor (beta chain) was detected a few times. Its target is not known. PCR amplification relied on 60 Vbeta primers (plus 13 Jbeta primers). TCRdb keeps only in-frame clones here, not all; method: immunoSEQ multiplex PCR. The data hold about 130,000 clones, with over 65% observed a single time. The record originates from a study of cytomegalovirus exposure and HLA in healthy donors. Study outcomes and limitations: For presence/absence analyses, sequencing depth was assumed to be roughly uniform across donors. Later work showed greater clonal expansion in HLA-associated TCR beta chains than in equally common others. Looking again later, the authors saw that most CMV-associated TCR beta chains seemed HLA-restricted. A later analysis revealed that TCR association rates differed between HLA loci, peaking at DRB1 and bottoming out at HLA-C.

CDR1 is MDHEN and CDR2 is SYDVKM in the germline V gene. This CDR3 is built from 15 residues. The ends were cut back, 8 bases at V and 0 bases at J, with 15 bases in the middle. This rearrangement joins TRBV28 to TRBJ2-3; D possibly corresponds to TRBD2 (5 bases). What was sequenced was PBMCs. The sequence was obtained from a man between 18 and 29 years old in good health and CMV-seropositive. The CDR3 nucleotides are TGTGCCAGCCAGAATGGGGAGTCTAGCACAGATACGCAGTATTTT. Translation: CASQNGESSTDTQYF. Using reference TRBV28 and TRBJ2-3 for the parts outside the CDR3, the full variable domain is DVKVTQSSRYLVKRTGEKVFLECVQDMDHENMFWYRQDPGLGLRLIYFSYDVKMKEKGDIPEGYSVSREKKERFSLILESASTNQTSMYLCASQNGESSTDTQYFGPGTRLTVL.